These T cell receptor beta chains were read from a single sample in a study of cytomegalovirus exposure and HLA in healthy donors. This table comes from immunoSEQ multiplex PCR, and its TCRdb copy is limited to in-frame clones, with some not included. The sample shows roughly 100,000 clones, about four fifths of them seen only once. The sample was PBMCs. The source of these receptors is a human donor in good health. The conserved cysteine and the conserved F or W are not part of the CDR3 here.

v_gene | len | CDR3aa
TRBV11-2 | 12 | ASSTYRGRGEAF
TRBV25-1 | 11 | ASKGAGTGELF
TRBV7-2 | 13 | ASSLGARPTGELF
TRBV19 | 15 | ASSMWRDRVQGQPQH
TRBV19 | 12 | ASSDWTGNQPQH
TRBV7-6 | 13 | ASSSRVGFTDTQY
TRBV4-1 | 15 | ASSPSGGSAATDTQY
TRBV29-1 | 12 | SVSKTGLNTEAF
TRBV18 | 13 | ASSRGGATNEKLF
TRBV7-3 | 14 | ASSFTLASSYNEQF
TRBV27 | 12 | ASSFQGAGNEQF
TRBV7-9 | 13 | AIEARTGHTDTQY
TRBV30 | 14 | AWSSALLSSNQPQH
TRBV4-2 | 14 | ASSQAGTSGSYEQY
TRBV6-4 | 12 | ASSAEILTGELF
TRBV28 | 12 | ASRDQQGAGGYT
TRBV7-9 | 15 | ASSLRKGSPTGYEQY
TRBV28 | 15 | ASSLKKRRGLYQPQH
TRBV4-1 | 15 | ASSQKQGTLNTDTQY
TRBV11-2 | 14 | ASSLGGTSGANVLT
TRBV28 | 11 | ASSLFGVYEQY
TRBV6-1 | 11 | ASSAYSNQPQH
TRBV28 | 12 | ASSFRGGRQPQH
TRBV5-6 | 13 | ASSGTGVGGNTIY
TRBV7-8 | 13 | ASSRPEGLRETQY